This TCR beta chain is drawn from a study of blood T cell repertoires in COVID-19. TCRdb keeps only in-frame clones here, not all; method: immunoSEQ multiplex PCR. The data show roughly 180,000 clones, with 75% to 80% seen just once and roughly 8.7% held by the top ten. This clonotype originated in a woman in her forties or fifties with active or convalescent COVID-19. The sample taken for sequencing was peripheral blood.

The CDR3 sequence: CASSPPAGNGYTF. The CDR3 nucleotides read TGTGCCAGCTCACCACCGGCCGGGAATGGCTACACCTTC. This chain links TRBV18 with TRBJ1-2; D is uncertain. Per the germline V gene, CDR1 is KGHSH and CDR2 is LQKENI. Trimming took off 0 bases at V and 6 bases at J, with 8 bases between the two ends. The CDR3 loop spans 13 amino acids.